This T cell receptor (beta chain) is drawn from a study of shared clonotypes between healthy human individuals. The V end lost 2 bases, the J end lost 5 bases, and 18 bases lay between the germline ends. The CDR3 totals 16 residues. Germline lookup yields CDR1 ENHRY and CDR2 SYGVKD. Assay: immunoSEQ multiplex PCR; the TCRdb copy retains only in-frame clones and omits some. The table has 1.4 million to 1.5 million clones, around 97% seen once. Study findings and constraints: Estimated richness was generally greater in naive than memory subsets.

This clone was seen only once. What it recognizes is unknown. The chain couples TRBV10-3 to TRBJ2-5, with no clear D. The specimen was naive CD4+ T cells sorted from blood. Subset indicated: CD45RA+ positively selected. The origin of this receptor is a man aged 30 to 39 in good health. As DNA, the CDR3 is TGTGCCATCAGTGAGCTGGGGTTCGGGCAGGAGGAGACCCAGTACTTC. Translated: CAISELGFGQEETQYF.